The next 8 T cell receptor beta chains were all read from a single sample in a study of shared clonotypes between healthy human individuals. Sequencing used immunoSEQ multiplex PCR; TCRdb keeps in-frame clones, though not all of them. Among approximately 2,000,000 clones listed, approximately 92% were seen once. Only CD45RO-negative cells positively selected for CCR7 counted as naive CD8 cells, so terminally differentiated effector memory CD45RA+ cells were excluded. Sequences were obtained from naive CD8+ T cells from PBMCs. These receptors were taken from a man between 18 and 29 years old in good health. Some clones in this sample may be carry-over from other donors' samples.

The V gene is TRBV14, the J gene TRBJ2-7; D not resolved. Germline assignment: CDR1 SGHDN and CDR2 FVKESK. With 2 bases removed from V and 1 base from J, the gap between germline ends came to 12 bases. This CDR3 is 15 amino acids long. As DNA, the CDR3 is TGTGCCAGCAGCCAAAGACCGGGTAGGTCCTACGAGCAGTACTTC. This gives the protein CASSQRPGRSYEQYF.

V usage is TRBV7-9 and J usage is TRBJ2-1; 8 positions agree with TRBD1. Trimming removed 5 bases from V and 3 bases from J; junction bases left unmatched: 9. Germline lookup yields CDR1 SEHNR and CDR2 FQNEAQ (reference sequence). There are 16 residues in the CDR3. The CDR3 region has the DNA TGTGCCAGCAGCGCTAAGGGGGGACAGGTCTACAATGAGCAGTTCTTC. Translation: CASSAKGGQVYNEQFF.

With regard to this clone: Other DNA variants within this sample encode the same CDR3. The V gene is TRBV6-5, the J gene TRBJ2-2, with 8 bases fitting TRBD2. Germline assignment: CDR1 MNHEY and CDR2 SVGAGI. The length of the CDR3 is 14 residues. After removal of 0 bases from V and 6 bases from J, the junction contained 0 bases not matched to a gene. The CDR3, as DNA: TGTGCCAGCAGTTACTCGCGGGGGGCCGGGGAGCTGTTTTTT. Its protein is CASSYSRGAGELFF.

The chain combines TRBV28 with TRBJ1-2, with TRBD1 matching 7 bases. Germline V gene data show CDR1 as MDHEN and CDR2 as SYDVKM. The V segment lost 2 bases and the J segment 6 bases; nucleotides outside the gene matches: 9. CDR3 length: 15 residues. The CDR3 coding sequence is TGTGCCAGCAGTTTAACGGACAGGCCTACGGATGGCTACACCTTC. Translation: CASSLTDRPTDGYTF.

CDR3 residues: CASSPPGGGGTGELFF. CDR3 DNA: TGTGCCAGCAGCCCCCCGGGAGGGGGGGGCACCGGGGAGCTGTTTTTT. V is TRBV11-3 and J is TRBJ2-2, with 8 bases matching TRBD2. V was pared by 5 bases and J by 4 bases, with 9 bases of the junction left unmatched. The CDR3 is 16 amino acids. CDR1 is SGHNT, CDR2 YENEEA, per germline.

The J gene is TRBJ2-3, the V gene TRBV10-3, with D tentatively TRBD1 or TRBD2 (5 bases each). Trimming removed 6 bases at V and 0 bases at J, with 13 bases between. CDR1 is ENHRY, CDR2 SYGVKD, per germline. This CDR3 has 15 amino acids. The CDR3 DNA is TGTGCCATCAGGTCGGGACCGGTTAGCACAGATACGCAGTATTTT. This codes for CAIRSGPVSTDTQYF.

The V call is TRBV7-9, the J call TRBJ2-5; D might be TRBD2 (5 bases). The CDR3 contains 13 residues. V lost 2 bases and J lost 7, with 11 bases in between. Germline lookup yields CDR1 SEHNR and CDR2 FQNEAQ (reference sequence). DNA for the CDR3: TGTGCCAGCAGCTTAACGGGGTCGAGGACCCAGTACTTC. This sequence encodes CASSLTGSRTQYF.

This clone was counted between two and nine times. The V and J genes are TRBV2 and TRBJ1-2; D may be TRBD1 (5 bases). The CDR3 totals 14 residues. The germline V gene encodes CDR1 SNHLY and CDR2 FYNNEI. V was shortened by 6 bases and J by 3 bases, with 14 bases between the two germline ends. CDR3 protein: CASRAGTEYYGYTF. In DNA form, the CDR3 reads TGTGCCAGCAGGGCCGGGACGGAGTACTATGGCTACACCTTC.